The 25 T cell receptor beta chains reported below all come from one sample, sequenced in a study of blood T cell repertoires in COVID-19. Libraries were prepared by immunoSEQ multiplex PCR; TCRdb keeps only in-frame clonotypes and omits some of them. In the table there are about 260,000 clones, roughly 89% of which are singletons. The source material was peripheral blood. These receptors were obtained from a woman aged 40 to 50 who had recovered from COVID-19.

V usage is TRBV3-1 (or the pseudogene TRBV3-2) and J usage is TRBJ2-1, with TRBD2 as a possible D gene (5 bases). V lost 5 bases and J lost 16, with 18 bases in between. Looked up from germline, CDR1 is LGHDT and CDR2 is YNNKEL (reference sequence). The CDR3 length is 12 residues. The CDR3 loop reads CASSFRGWSHFF. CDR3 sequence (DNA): TGTGCCAGCAGCTTTCGAGGGTGGAGTCATTTCTTC.

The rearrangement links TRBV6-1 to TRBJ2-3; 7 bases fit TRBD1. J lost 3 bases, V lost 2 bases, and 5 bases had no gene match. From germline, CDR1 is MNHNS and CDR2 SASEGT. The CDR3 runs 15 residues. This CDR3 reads CASSELQGMTDTQYF. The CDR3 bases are TGTGCCAGCAGTGAATTACAGGGGATGACAGATACGCAGTATTTT.

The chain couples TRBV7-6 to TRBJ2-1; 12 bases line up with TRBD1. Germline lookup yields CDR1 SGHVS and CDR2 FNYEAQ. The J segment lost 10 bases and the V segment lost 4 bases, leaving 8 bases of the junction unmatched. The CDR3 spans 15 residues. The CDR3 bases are TGTGCCAGCAGCTCCCCCGGGACAGGGGGCGCCGAGCAGTTCTTC. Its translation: CASSSPGTGGAEQFF.

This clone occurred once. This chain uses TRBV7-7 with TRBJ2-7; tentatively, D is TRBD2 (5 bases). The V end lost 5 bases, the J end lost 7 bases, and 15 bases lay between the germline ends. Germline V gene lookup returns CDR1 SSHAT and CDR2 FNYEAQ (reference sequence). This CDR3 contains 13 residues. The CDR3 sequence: CASSLGWSGEQYF. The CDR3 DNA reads TGTGCCAGCAGCCTGGGATGGTCGGGGGAGCAGTACTTC.

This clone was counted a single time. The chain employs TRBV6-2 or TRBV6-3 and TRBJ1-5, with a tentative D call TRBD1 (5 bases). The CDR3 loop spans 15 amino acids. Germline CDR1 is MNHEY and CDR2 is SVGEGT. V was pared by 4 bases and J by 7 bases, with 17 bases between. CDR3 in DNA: TGTGCCAGCAGTTCCGCGGGAAGAGCAGGGCAGCCCCAGCATTTT. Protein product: CASSSAGRAGQPQHF.

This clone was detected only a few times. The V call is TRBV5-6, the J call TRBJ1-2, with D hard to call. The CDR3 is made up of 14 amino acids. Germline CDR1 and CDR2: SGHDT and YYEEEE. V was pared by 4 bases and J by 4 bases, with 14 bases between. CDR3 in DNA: TGTGCCAGCAGCAAGGGAGAATACGGCTATGGCTACACCTTC. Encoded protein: CASSKGEYGYGYTF.

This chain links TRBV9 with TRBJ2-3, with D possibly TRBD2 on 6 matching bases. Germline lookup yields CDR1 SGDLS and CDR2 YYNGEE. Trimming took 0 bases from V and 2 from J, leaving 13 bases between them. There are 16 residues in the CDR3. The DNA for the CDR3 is TGTGCCAGCAGCGTAGCCGGTGGCGGGACCACAGATACGCAGTATTTT. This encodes CASSVAGGGTTDTQYF.

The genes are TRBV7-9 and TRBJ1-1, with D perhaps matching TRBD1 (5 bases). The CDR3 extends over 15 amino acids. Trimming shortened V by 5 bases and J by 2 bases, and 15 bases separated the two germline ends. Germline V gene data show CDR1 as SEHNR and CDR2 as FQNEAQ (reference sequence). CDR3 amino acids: CASSGLGLTNTEAFF. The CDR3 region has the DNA TGTGCCAGCAGCGGATTGGGACTGACTAACACTGAAGCTTTCTTT.

The CDR3 protein is CASSFSAGHTNSPLHF. CDR3 DNA: TGCGCCAGCAGCTTCTCAGCGGGACACACTAATTCACCCCTCCACTTT. The rearrangement links TRBV5-1 to TRBJ1-6; a possible D gene is TRBD1 (6 bases). The CDR3 has 16 amino acids. V was trimmed by 2 bases and J by 6 bases, leaving 15 bases between them. Per the germline V gene, CDR1 is SGHRS and CDR2 is YFSETQ.

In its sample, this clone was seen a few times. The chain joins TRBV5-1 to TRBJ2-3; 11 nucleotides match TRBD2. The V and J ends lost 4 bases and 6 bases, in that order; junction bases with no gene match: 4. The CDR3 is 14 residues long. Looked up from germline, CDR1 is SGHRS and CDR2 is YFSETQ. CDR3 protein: CASSIAGGPDTQYF. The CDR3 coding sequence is TGCGCCAGCAGCATAGCGGGGGGGCCGGATACGCAGTATTTT. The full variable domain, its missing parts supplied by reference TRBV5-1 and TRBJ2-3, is KAGVTQTPRYLIKTRGQQVTLSCSPISGHRSVSWYQQTPGQGLQFLFEYFSETQRNKGNFPGRFSGRQFSNSRSEMNVSTLELGDSALYLCASSIAGGPDTQYFGPGTRLTVL.

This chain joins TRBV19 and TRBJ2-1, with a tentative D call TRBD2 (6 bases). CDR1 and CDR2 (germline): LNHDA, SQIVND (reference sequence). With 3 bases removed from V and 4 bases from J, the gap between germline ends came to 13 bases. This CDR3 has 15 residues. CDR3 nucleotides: TGTGCCAGTAGTATCGAATTGGCGGGGTACAATGAGCAGTTCTTC. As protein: CASSIELAGYNEQFF.

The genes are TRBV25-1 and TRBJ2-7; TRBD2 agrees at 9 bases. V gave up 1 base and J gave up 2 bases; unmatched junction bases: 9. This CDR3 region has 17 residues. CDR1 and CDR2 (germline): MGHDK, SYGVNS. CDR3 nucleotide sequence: TGTGCCAGCAGTGAATTCACGGCGGGAGGGAAGCCCTACGAGCAGTACTTC. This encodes CASSEFTAGGKPYEQYF.

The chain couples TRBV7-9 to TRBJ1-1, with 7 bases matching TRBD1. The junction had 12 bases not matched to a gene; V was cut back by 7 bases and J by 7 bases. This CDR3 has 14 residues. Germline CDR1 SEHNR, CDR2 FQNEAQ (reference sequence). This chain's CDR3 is CASILSGTVFEAFF. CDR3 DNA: TGTGCCAGCATCCTATCCGGGACAGTCTTTGAAGCTTTCTTT.

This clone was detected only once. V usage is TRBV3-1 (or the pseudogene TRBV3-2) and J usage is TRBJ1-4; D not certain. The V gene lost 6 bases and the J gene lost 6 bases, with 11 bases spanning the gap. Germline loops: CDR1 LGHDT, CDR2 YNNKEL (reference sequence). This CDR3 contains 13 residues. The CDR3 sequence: CASRATGDEKLFF. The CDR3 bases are TGTGCCAGCAGAGCGACCGGGGATGAAAAACTGTTTTTT.

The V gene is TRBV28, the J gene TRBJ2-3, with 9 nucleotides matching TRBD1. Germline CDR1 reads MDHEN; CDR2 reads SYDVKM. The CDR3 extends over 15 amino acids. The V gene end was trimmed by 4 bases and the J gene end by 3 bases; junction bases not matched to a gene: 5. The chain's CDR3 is CASSSRDRETDTQYF. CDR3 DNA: TGTGCCAGCAGTTCCCGGGACAGGGAAACAGATACGCAGTATTTT.

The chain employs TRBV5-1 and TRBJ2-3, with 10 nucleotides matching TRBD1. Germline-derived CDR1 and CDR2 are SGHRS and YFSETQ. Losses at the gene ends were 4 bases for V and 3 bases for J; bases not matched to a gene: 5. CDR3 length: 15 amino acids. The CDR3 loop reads CASSPDRGPTDTQYF. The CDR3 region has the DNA TGCGCCAGCAGCCCAGACAGGGGGCCAACAGATACGCAGTATTTT.

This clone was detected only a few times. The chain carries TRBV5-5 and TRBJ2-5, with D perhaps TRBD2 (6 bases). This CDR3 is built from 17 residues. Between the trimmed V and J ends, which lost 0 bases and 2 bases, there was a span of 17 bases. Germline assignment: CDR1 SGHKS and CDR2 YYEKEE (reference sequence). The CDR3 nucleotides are TGTGCCAGCAGCTTGGCCGTAGGTGCGGGAACACAAGAGACCCAGTACTTC. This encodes CASSLAVGAGTQETQYF.

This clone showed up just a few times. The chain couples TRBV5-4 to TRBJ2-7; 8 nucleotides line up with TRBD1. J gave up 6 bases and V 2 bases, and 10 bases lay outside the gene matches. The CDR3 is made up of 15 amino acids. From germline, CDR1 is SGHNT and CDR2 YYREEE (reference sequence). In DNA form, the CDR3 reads TGTGCCAGCAGCTTCCCCGGGACAGGTGTCTTCGAGCAGTACTTC. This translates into CASSFPGTGVFEQYF.

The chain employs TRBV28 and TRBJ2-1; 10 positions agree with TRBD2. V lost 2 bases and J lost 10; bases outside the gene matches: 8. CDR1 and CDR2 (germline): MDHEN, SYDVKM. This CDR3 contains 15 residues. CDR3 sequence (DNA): TGTGCCAGCAGTTTACGGCTAGCGGGGGCCAGGGAGCAGTTCTTC. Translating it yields CASSLRLAGAREQFF.

The DNA of the CDR3 is TGTGCCAGCTCCCGGGGAGGAGGTGGGGATCAGCCCCAGCATTTT. It is translated as CASSRGGGGDQPQHF. The chain is built from TRBV18 and TRBJ1-5; no firm D call. CDR3 length: 15 residues. Germline-derived CDR1 and CDR2 are KGHSH and LQKENI. V lost 6 bases and J lost 5, with 17 bases in between.

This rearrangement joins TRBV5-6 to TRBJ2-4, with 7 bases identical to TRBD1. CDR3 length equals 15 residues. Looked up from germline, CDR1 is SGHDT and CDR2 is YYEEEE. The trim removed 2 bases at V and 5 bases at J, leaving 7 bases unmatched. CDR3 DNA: TGTGCCAGCAGCTTACCCACCGGGACAGAAAACATTCAGTACTTC. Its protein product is CASSLPTGTENIQYF.

The CDR3 here is CASRETGRNQPQHF. As DNA, the CDR3 is TGTGCCAGCAGGGAGACAGGGCGAAATCAGCCCCAGCATTTT. V is TRBV2 and J is TRBJ1-5; 7 bases map to TRBD1. J was trimmed by 4 bases and V by 6 bases; bases with no gene match: 6. CDR3 size: 14 residues. Germline-derived CDR1 and CDR2 are SNHLY and FYNNEI.

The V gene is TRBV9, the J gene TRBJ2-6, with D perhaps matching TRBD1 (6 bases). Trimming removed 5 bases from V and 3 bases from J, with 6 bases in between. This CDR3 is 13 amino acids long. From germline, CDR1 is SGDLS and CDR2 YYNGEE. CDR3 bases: TGTGCCAGCAGACAGGGTGGGGCCAACGTCCTGACTTTC. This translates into CASRQGGANVLTF.

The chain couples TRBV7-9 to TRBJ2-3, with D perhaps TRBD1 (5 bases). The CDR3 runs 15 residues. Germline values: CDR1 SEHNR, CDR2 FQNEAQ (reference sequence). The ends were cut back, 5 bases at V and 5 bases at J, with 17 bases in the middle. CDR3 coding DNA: TGTGCCAGCAGCCCCGGACAAGGTAGAGGAGATACGCAGTATTTT. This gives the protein CASSPGQGRGDTQYF.

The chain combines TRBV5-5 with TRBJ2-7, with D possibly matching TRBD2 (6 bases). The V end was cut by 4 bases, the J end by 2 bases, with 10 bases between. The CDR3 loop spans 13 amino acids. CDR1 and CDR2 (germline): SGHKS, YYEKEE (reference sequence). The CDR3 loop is CASSRGATYEQYF. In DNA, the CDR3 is TGTGCCAGCAGCCGCGGGGCCACCTACGAGCAGTACTTC.